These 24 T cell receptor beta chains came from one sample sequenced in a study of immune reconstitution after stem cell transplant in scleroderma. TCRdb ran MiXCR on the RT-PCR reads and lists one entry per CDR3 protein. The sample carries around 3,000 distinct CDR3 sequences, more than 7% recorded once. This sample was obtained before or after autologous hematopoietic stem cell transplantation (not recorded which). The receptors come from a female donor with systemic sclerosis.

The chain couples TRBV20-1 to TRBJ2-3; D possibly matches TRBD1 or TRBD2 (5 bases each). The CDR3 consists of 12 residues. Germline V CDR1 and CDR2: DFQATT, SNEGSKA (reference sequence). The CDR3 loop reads CSADPGQDVKYF. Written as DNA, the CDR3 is TGCAGCGCTGACCCGGGGCAGGACGTCAAGTATTTT.

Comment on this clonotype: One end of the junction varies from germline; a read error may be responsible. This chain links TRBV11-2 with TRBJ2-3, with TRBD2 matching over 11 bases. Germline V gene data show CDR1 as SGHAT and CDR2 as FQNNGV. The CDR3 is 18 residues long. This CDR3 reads CASSLAGTSGSGTDTQYF. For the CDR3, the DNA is TGTGCCAGCAGTTTAGCAGGCACTAGCGGGAGCGGAACAGATACGCAGTATTTT.

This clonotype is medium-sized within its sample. The CDR3 protein is CASSQDRDYEQYF. CDR3 DNA sequence: TGCGCCAGCAGCCAAGACAGAGACTACGAGCAGTACTTC. The gene calls are TRBV4-1 and TRBJ2-7; D gene unclear. Germline lookup yields CDR1 MGHRA and CDR2 YSYEKL. The CDR3 length is 13 residues. Trimming left V 0 bases short and J 3 bases short, with 6 bases between.

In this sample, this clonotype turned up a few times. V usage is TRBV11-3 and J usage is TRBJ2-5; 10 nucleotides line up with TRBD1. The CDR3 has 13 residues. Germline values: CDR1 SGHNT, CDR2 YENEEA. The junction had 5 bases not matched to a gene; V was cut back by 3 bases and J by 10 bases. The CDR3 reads CASSFPGQGVQYF. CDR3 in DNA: TGTGCCAGCAGCTTTCCCGGACAGGGGGTCCAGTACTTC. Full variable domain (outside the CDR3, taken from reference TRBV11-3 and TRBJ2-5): EAGVVQSPRYKIIEKKQPVAFWCNPISGHNTLYWYLQNLGQGPELLIRYENEEAVDDSQLPKDRFSAERLKGVDSTLKIQPAELGDSAVYLCASSFPGQGVQYFGPGTRLLVL.

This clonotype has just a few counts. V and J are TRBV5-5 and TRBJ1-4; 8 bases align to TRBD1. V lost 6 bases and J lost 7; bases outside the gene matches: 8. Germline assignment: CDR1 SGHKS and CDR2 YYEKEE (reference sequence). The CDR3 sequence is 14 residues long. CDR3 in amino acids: CASTPTGVGEKLFF. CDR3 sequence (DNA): TGTGCCAGCACCCCGACAGGGGTGGGTGAAAAACTGTTTTTT.

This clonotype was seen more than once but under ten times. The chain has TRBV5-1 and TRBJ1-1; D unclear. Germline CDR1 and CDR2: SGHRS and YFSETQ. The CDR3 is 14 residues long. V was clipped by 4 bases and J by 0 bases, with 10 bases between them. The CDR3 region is CASSPRTLNTEAFF. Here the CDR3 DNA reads TGCGCCAGCAGCCCGAGGACCCTGAACACTGAAGCTTTCTTT.

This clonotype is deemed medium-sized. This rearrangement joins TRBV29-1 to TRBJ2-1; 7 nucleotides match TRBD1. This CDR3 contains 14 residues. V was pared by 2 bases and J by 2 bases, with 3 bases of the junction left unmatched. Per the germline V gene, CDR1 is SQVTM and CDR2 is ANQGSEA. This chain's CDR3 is CSVEPTGAYNEQFF. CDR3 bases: TGCAGCGTTGAACCCACAGGGGCCTACAATGAGCAGTTCTTC.

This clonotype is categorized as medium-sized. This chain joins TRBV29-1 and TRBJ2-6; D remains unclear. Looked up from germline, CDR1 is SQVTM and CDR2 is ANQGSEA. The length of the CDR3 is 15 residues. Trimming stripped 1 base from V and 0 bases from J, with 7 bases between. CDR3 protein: CSVEVRPSGANVLTF. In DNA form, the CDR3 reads TGCAGCGTTGAAGTACGGCCCTCTGGGGCCAACGTCCTGACTTTC.

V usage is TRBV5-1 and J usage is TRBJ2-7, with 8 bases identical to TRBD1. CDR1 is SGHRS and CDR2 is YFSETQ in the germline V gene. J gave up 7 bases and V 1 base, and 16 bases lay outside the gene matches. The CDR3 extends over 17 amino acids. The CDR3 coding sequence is TGCGCCAGCAGCTTGTTCCAAGGAGGACAGGGAAACCGTGAGCAGTACTTC. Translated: CASSLFQGGQGNREQYF.

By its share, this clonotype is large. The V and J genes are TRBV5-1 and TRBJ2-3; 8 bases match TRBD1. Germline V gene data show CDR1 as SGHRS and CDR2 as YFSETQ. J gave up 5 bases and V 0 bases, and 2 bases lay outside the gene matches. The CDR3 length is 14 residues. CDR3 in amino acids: CASSLETGEDTQYF. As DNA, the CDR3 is TGCGCCAGCAGCTTGGAGACAGGGGAAGATACGCAGTATTTT.

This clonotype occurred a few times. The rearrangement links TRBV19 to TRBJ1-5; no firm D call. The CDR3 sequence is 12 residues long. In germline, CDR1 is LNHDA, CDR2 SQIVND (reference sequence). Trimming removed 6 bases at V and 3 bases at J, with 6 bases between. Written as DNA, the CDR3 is TGTGCCAGTAGGAATTACAATCAGCCCCAGCATTTT. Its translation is CASRNYNQPQHF.

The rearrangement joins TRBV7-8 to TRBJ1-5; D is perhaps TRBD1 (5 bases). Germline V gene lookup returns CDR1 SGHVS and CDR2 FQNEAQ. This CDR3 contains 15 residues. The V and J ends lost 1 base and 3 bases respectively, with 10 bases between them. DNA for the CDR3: TGTGCCAGCAGCTTAGTTTCCAGGGACAATCAGCCCCAGCATTTT. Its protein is CASSLVSRDNQPQHF.

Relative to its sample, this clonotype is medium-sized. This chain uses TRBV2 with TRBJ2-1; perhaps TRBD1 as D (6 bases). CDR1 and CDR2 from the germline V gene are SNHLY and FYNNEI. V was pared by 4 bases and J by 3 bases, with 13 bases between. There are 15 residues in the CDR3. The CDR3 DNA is TGTGCCAGCAGTGCCCCCCACAGGGACTACAATGAGCAGTTCTTC. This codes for CASSAPHRDYNEQFF.

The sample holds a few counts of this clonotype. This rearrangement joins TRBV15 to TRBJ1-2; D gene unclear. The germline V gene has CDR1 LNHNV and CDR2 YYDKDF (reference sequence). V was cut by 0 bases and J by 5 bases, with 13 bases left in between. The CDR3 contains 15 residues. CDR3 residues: CATSRDMGLLYGYTF. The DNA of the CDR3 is TGTGCCACCAGCAGAGATATGGGCCTTCTTTATGGCTACACCTTC.

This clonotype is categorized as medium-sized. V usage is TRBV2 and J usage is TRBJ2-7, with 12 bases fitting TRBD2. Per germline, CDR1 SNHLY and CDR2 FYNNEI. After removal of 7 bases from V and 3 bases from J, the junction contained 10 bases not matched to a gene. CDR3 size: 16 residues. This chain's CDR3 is CASTPATSGGLYEQYF. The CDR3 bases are TGTGCCAGCACCCCAGCGACTAGCGGGGGACTCTACGAGCAGTACTTC.

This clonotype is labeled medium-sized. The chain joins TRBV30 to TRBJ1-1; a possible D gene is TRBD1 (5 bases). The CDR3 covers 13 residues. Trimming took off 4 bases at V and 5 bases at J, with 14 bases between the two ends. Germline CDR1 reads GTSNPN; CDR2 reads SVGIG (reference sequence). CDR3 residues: CAWIRQGGTEAFF. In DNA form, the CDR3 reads TGTGCCTGGATAAGGCAGGGTGGGACTGAAGCTTTCTTT.

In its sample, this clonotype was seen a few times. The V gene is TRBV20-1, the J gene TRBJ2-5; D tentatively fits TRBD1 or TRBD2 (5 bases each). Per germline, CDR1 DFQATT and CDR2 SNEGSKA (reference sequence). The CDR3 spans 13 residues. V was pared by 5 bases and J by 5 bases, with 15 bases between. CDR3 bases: TGCAGTGCTCCGGGGACGGCGAGGGAGACCCAGTACTTC. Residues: CSAPGTARETQYF.

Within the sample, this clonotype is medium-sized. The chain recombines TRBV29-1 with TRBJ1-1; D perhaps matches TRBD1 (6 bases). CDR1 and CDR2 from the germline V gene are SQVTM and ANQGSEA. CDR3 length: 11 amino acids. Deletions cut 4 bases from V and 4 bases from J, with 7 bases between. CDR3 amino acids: CSVAGATEAFF. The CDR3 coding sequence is TGCAGCGTTGCGGGGGCCACTGAAGCTTTCTTT.

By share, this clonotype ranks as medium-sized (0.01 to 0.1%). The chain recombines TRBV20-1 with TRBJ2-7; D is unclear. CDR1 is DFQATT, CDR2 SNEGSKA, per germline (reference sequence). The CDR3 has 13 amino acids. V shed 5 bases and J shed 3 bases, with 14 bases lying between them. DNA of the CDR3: TGCAGTGCTCGGGCAGATAATAACTACGAGCAGTACTTC. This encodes CSARADNNYEQYF.

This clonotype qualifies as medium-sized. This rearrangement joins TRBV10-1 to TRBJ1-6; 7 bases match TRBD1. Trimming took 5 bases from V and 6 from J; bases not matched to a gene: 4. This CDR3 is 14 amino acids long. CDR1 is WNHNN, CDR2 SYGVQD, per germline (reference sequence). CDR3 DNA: TGCGCCAGCAGTTTGACAGGGATTAATTCACCCCTCCACTTT. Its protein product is CASSLTGINSPLHF.

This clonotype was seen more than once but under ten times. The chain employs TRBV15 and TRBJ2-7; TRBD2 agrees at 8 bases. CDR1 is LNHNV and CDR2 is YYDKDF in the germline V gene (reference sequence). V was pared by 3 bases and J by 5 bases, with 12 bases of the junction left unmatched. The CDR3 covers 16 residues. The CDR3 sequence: CATSSRRGLEGHEQYF. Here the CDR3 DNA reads TGTGCCACCAGCAGCCGCCGGGGACTAGAGGGCCACGAGCAGTACTTC.

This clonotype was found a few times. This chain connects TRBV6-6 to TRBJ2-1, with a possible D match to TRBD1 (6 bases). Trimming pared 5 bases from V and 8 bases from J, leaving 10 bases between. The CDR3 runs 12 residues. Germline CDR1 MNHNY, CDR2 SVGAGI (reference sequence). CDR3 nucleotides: TGTGCCAGCAGTCCACAGGGTCATGAGCAGTTCTTC. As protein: CASSPQGHEQFF.

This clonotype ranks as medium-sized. The CDR3 loop reads CASSQFDSSNEKLFF. The DNA for the CDR3 is TGCGCCAGCAGCCAATTCGACAGCTCTAATGAAAAACTGTTTTTT. The rearrangement links TRBV4-1 to TRBJ1-4; D possibly corresponds to TRBD1 (5 bases). CDR1 MGHRA and CDR2 YSYEKL come from the germline V gene. The CDR3 is made up of 15 amino acids. The V end lost 2 bases, the J end lost 3 bases, and 10 bases lay between the germline ends.

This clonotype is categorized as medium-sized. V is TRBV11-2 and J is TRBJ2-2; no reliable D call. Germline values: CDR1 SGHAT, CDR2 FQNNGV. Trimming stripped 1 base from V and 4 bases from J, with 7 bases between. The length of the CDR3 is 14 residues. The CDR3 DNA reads TGTGCCAGCAGCTTAGTAGGCCTCACCGGGGAGCTGTTTTTT. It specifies CASSLVGLTGELFF.